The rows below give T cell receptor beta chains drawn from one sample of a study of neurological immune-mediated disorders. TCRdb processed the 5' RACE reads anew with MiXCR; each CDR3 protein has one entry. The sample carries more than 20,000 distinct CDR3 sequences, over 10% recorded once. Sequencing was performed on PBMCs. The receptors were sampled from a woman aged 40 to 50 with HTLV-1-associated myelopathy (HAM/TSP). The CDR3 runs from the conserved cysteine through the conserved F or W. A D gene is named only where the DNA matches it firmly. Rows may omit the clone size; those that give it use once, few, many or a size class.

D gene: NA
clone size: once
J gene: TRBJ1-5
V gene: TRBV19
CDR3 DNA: TGTGCCAGTAGTATAAGGGGGAATCAGCCCCAGCATTTT
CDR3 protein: CASSIRGNQPQHF

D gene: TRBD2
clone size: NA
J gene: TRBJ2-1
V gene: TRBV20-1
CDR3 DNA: TGCAGTGCTCTAGCGGGGGCCAACAATGAGCAGTTATTC
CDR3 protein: CSALAGANNEQLF

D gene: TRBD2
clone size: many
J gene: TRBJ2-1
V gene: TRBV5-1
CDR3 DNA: TGCGCCAGCAGGAGGGTGAGCGGGGCCTACAATGAGCAGTTCTTC
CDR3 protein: CASRRVSGAYNEQFF

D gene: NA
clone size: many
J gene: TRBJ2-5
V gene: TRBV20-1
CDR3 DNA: TGCAGTGCTAGAGAGATAGGGCGAGGGGGAGAGACCCAGTACTTC
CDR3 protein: CSAREIGRGGETQYF

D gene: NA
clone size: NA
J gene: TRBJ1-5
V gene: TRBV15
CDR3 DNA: TGTGCCACCAGCAGACCACCCCTAGGGGGGCGACAGCCCCAGCATTTT
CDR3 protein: CATSRPPLGGRQPQHF

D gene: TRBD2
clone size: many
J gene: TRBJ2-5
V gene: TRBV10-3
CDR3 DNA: TGTGCCATCAGTGGGACTAGCGGGGGACAAGAGACCCAGTACTTC
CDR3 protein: CAISGTSGGQETQYF

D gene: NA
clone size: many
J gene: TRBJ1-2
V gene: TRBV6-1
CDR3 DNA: TGTGCCAGCAGTGATCGGTTTTACTATGGCTACACCTTC
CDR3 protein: CASSDRFYYGYTF

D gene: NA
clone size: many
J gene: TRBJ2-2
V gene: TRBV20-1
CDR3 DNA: TGCAGTGTACCCCCTGGGGGTAGGGACACCGGGGAGCTGTTTTTT
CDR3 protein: CSVPPGGRDTGELFF

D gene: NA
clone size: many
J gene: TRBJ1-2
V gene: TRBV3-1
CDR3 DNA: TGTGCCAGCAGCCAAGACGAGGGGCGAGGCTACACCTTC
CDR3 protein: CASSQDEGRGYTF

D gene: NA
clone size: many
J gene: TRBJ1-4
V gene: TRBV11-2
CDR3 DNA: TGTGCCAGCAGCCCCCCTGCTAATGAAAAACTGTTTTTT
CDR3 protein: CASSPPANEKLFF

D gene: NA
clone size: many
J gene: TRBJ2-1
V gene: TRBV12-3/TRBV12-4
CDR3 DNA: TGTGCCAGCAGCTTTAGGGGAATCGGCAATGAGCAGTTCTTC
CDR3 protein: CASSFRGIGNEQFF

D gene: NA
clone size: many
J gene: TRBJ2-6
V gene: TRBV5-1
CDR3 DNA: TGCGCCAGCAGCTTGGAGGGAGGCCCTGGGGCCAACGTCCTGACTTTC
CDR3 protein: CASSLEGGPGANVLTF

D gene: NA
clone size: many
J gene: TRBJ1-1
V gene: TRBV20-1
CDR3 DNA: TGCAGTGCTAACCCCTCTGGCAGGGAAGGCGCTTTCTTT
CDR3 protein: CSANPSGREGAFF

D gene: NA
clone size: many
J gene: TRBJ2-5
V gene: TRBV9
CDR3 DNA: TGTGCCAGCAGCGTAGCGTGGGGGGAGCAGGAGACCCAGTACTTC
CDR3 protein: CASSVAWGEQETQYF

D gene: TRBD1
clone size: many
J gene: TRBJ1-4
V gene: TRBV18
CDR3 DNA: TGTGCCAGCTCACCGGATAGGGGGCATAGAAAACTGTTTTTT
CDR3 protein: CASSPDRGHRKLFF

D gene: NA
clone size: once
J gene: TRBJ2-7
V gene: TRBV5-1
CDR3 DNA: TGCGCCAGCAGTCCCCTCCTTGACGGACCCTACGAGCAGTACTTC
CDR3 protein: CASSPLLDGPYEQYF

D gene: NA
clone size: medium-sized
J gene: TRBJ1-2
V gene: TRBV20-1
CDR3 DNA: TGCAGTGCAGGTCCCCCAGGTTCGTCTTATGGCTACACCTTC
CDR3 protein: CSAGPPGSSYGYTF

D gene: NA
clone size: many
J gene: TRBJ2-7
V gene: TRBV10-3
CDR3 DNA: TGTGCCATCAGTGACGGCAGGGAGGTCAACGAGCAGTACTTC
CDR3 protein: CAISDGREVNEQYF

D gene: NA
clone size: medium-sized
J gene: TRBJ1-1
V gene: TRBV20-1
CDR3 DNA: TGCAGTGCTGTAAAAACAAAGAACACTGAAGCTTTCTTT
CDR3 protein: CSAVKTKNTEAFF

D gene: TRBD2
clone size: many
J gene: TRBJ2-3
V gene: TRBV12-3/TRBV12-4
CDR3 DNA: TGTGCCAGCAGTCCCTATAGAGCGGGGCGCACAGATACGCAGTATTTT
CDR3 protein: CASSPYRAGRTDTQYF

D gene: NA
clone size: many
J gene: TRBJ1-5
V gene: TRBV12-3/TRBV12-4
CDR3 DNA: TGTGCCAGCAGTTTCTTCTCAGGGGCCGCCAATCAGCCCCAGCATTTT
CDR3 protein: CASSFFSGAANQPQHF

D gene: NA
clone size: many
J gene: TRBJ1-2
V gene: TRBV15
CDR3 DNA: TGTGCCACCAGTACGGGACTCTTGTATGGCTACACCTTC
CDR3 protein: CATSTGLLYGYTF

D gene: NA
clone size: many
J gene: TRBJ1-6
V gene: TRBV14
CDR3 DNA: TGTGCCAGCAGCAAGGGGAGGACCTCACCCCTCCACTTT
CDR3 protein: CASSKGRTSPLHF

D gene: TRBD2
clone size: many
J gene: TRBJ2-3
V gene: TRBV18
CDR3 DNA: TGTGCCAGCTCACCCGGGACTAGCGGGGCAGATACGCAGTATTTT
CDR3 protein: CASSPGTSGADTQYF

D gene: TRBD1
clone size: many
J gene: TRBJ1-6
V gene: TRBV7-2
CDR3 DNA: TGTGCCAGCAGCTTAACCGGGACAGGGTGGTCACCCCTCCACTTT
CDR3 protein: CASSLTGTGWSPLHF

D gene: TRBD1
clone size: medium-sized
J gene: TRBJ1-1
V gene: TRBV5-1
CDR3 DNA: TGCGCCAGCAGCGTAGGGGGCGGAGAGAGCACTGAAGCTTTCTTT
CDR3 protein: CASSVGGGESTEAFF

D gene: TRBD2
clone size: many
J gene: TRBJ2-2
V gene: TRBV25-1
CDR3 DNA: TGTGCCACTTCGGGACTACTGGACACCGGGGAGCTGTTTTTT
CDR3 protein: CATSGLLDTGELFF

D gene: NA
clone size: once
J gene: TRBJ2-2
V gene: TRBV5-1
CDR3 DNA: TGCGCCAGCAGTCTATGGGGGACGGACACCGGGGAGCTGTTTTTT
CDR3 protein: CASSLWGTDTGELFF

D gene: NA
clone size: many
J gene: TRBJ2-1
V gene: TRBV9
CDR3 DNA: TGTGCCAGCAGCGTAGGTCGACCTGGTAATGAGCAGTTCTTC
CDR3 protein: CASSVGRPGNEQFF

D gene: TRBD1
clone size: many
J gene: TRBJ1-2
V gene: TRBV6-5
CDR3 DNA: TGTGCTACGCGGACAGGGGGCGACTATGGCTACACCTTC
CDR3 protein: CATRTGGDYGYTF

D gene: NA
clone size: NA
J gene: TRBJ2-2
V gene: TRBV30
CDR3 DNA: TGTGCCTGGGGAAGAATGGCGAACACCGGGGAGCTGTTTTTT
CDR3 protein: CAWGRMANTGELFF

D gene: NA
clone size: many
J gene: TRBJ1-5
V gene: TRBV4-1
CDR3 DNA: TGCGCCAGCAGCCAAGATCGGGGGGATAGCAATCAGCCCCAGCATTTT
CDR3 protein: CASSQDRGDSNQPQHF

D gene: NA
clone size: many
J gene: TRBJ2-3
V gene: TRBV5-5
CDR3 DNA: TGTGCCAGCAGCCCCCCACCGAGGCCGGGAGGCACAGATACGCAGTATTTT
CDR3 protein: CASSPPPRPGGTDTQYF

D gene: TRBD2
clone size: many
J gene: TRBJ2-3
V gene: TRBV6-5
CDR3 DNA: TGTGCCAGGAGACTAAGACGACTAGCGACCACAGATACGCAGTATTTT
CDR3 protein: CARRLRRLATTDTQYF

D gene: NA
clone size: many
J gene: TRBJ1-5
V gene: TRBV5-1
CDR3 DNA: TGCGCCAGCAGCTTGGACCCTTACGGGCAGCCCCAGCATTTT
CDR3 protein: CASSLDPYGQPQHF

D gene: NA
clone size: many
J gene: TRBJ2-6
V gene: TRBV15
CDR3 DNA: TGTGCCACTAGCTTGGGTGGGGCCAACGTCCTGACTTTC
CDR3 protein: CATSLGGANVLTF

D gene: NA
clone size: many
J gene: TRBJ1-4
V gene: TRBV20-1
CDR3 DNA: TGCAGTGCTGGGTTGGCTAATGAAAAACTGTTTTTT
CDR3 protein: CSAGLANEKLFF

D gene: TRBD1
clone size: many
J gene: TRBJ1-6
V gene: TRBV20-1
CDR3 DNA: TGCAGTGCTACCATACAGGGGATTGGAGCCTCCTATAATTCACCCCTCCACTTT
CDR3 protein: CSATIQGIGASYNSPLHF

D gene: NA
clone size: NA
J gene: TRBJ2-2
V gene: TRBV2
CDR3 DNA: TGTGCCAGCAGTGCCAAGAACACCTGGGAGCTGTTTTTT
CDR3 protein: CASSAKNTWELFF

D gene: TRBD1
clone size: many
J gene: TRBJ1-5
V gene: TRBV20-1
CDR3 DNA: TGCAGTGCTGGGACAGTCAATCAGCCCCAGCATTTT
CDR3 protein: CSAGTVNQPQHF

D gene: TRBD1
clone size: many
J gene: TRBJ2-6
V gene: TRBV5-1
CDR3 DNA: TGCGCCAGCAGCACGGGGACAGGGGGCCTTATGTCTGGGGCCAACGTCCTGACTTTC
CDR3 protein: CASSTGTGGLMSGANVLTF

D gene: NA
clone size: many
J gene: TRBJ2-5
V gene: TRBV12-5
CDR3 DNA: TGTGCTAGTGGTTTCGAAGAGACCCAGTACTTC
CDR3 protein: CASGFEETQYF